Reported below is one TCR beta chain. Its antigen remains unidentified. This specimen belongs to a study of CD8 T cells in ankylosing spondylitis. General study findings and limits: Disease-associated clones were CD8+ and fairly uncommon in peripheral blood. Roughly eight highly homologous variants made up a TCR beta motif that seemed to typify ankylosing spondylitis blood.

Per the germline V gene, CDR1 is MNHEY and CDR2 is SMNVEV (reference sequence). The length of the CDR3 is 12 residues. J gave up 8 bases and V 7 bases, and 6 bases lay outside the gene matches. Libraries for TCR beta were made by quantitative 5'-RACE with molecular barcodes. MiXCR was run by TCRdb on the 5' RACE reads, yielding one entry per CDR3 protein. The top ten clones hold approximately 3.7% of a sample with approximately 290,000 distinct CDR3 sequences, around 21% of them seen once. The specimen was blood, either unsorted or a sorted T cell fraction (not recorded which). This sequence originates from a female donor with ankylosing spondylitis or in good health (not recorded which). The genes are TRBV27 and TRBJ2-3; 7 bases are a match to TRBD1. The CDR3 DNA reads TGTGCCAGCAAACAGGGGAAGGGTACGCAGTATTTT. Protein product: CASKQGKGTQYF.